This T cell receptor (beta chain) was recovered during a study of OX40 agonist ivuxolimab in advanced cancers. Study outcomes and limitations: Within 6 weeks, CD4+ and CD8+ blood T cells expanded clonally at 0.1 to 3.0 mg/kg. Some of the lowest clonal expansion was seen in partial responders at 0.1-3.0 mg/kg.

CDR3 length equals 15 residues. CDR1 PRHDT and CDR2 FYEKMQ come from the germline V gene (reference sequence). Trimming removed 5 bases from V and 3 bases from J, with 17 bases in between. This clone was observed a single time. The antigen is undetermined. Patients were ineligible given autoimmune disease history or systemic immunosuppression. TCRdb's copy holds only in-frame clones and misses some; the assay was immunoSEQ multiplex PCR. The repertoire holds more than 70,000 clones, with over 70% as singletons. The chain couples TRBV13 to TRBJ2-7, with a tentative D call TRBD1 (6 bases). The origin of this receptor is an adult with an advanced solid tumor such as melanoma, head and neck, liver or kidney cancer. The source material was CD4+ or CD8+ T cells sorted from blood, sampled in a trial of the OX40 agonist ivuxolimab. The CDR3: CASSLTGTKVYEQYF. CDR3 DNA sequence: TGTGCCAGCAGCCTAACCGGGACAAAAGTCTACGAGCAGTACTTC.